This paragraph reports one TCR beta chain. This clonotype was seen many times. It has no known antigen specificity. One base away there is no much larger clone; base qualities are not given. Explained via the paper, the time point label denotes: newly diagnosed GD, antithyroid drugs for less than 3 months. For both TCR sequencing and RNA sequencing, RNA was extracted from PBMCs in TRIzol. The diagnosis of Graves' disease followed American Thyroid Association guidelines. Patients were recruited from an endocrinology department in Xi'an, China. Each patient gave roughly 10 milliliters of peripheral blood, collected in an EDTA anticoagulant tube. Ficoll Paque Plus density gradient separation was used to isolate PBMCs, and no additional T cell sorting was done. RNA quality was checked with an Agilent 2100 Bioanalyzer and agarose gel, and concentration with a NanoDrop 2000. The germline V gene specifies SGHDN as CDR1 and FVKESK as CDR2. V loses 5 bases at its end and J loses 7 bases; junction bases beyond the gene matches: 8. Including the terminal cysteine and phenylalanine, the CDR3 comprises 14 residues. Only the CDR3 region is kept as DNA, spanning 42 bases read in frame from base 1.

The data belong to a study of regulatory T cells in long-lasting Graves disease (TCRdb year 2021). Regarding the study in general: Patients with newly diagnosed Graves' disease had been on antithyroid drugs for under 3 months. Persistent Graves' disease patients were compared with newly diagnosed Graves' disease patients by peripheral blood TCR sequencing and RNA sequencing. The study was registered as a clinical trial and conducted in China. A total of about 35 samples underwent TCR sequencing, from 13 patients with persistent Graves' disease and approximately 20 patients with newly diagnosed Graves' disease.

General findings and caveats noted by the study authors: Because the primary lesion, thyroid tissue, could not be accessed, the study looked at peripheral blood alone. Only the TCR beta chain was sequenced and analyzed. Persistent Graves' disease patients showed lower TCR Shannon entropy and fewer highly expanded clones than newly diagnosed patients, suggesting clonal expansion. Preferential use of TRBV28, TRBJ1-2 and TRBJ2-5 was observed in persistent disease, whereas TRBV20-1 and TRBJ2-1 were favored in newly diagnosed disease. The small sample size was acknowledged by the authors as a limitation that may reduce accuracy. More public clonotypes were shared among persistent patients (under 3,000) than among newly diagnosed patients (just under 1,000).

Libraries were constructed by multiplex PCR. The instrument was an Illumina HiSeq 4000. iRepertoire HTBI primers and Arm-PCR amplification of CDR3 regions were used to construct TCR beta libraries. PCR products were gel purified before sequencing. As for the authors' bioinformatics: A total of some 60 TRBV and 14 TRBJ segments were identified across samples and were used for gene usage analysis of CDR3 amino acid clonotypes. COPE and FqMerger were used to merge the filtered high-quality paired reads into contigs. Contigs were aligned with BLAST to IMGT TRBV, TRBD and TRBJ reference genes, and CDR3 was defined per IMGT. Any clonotype with a frequency above 0.1% was counted as a highly expanded clone. Shannon entropy was used to measure repertoire diversity, and the Gini coefficient was used to measure V-J evenness. Public clonotypes were defined as clonotypes shared by more than one individual. In TCRdb, the public reads were trimmed at Q25 with fastp and aligned with MiXCR, with productive beta chains retained. CDR3 protein sequences are deduplicated, and each keeps its most common genes and DNA. The V and J calls were not made by the authors but by TCRdb's processing. In this sample the table shows 250,000 to 300,000 distinct CDR3 sequences, about 20% of which occur a single time. Of the sample, 14% is held by the ten largest clones.

Separately, the same data were catalogued under a study of T cells in Graves' hyperthyroidism and ophthalmopathy. The second study's paper adds: Graves' hyperthyroidism was defined as stable when no progression to ophthalmopathy occurred over 18 months of follow-up. Hyperthyroidism patients were newly diagnosed, had a disease duration of under 2 months, and were aged 18 to 65 years. Patients with uncontrolled infections, other autoimmune diseases, pregnancy or lactation were excluded. Diagnoses relied on clinical symptoms, serum thyroxine and TRAb, thyroid ultrasound and orbital computed tomography. A first-round RT-PCR of the TCR CDR3 used the HTBI primer set with the Qiagen OneStep RT-PCR kit. Most expanded thyroid clonotypes (frequency above 0.001) were also found in blood, which suggests that blood repertoires may mirror thyroid immune responses. A 13 V-J signature model separated ophthalmopathy from stable hyperthyroidism, with roughly 88% sensitivity and about 81% specificity in cross-validation and 80%/75% in testing. In validation, the model predicted progression to ophthalmopathy with approximately 71% sensitivity and about 73% specificity, a median of about 6.7 months before onset. TCR V-J signatures able to tell the groups apart were searched for in a discovery cohort of 95 to 100 patients, of whom under 45 had Graves' ophthalmopathy and 55 to 60 had stable Graves' hyperthyroidism. Prospective prediction of ophthalmopathy was tested in an independent validation cohort of fewer than 20 hyperthyroidism patients and 17 patients who later progressed to ophthalmopathy. The roughly 100 discovery patients were randomly divided into training and test sets at a 7:3 ratio. The study also compared thyroid tissue and blood T-cell repertoires from about six Graves' hyperthyroidism patients. Once sampling was done, hyperthyroidism patients were given methimazole at a starting dose of 30 mg daily, whereas ophthalmopathy patients were given high-dose intravenous methylprednisolone. Libraries were constructed in a second round of multiplex PCR, after which size selection and purification were carried out. Sequencing of the libraries was done on an Illumina HiSeq2000 using paired-end 100 bp reads. SOAPnuke was used to process the raw data, removing reads that contained adapters or uncalled bases, had a mean Phred below 15, or lacked an exact match to the constant primer or identifier. High-quality paired reads were merged with COPE v1.2.5, and unique nucleotide sequences were defined as clonotypes. Clonotypes were aligned to IMGT TRBV, TRBD and TRBJ reference segments using MiTCR v1.1. The analysis was restricted to V-J combinations with a frequency above 0.0001, which together covered 99% to 99.2% of the repertoires. A TCS score was defined as the ratio of F50 (clonal expansion) to E x V (chaos), with BLOSUM62-based TCRdist applied between CDR3 peptides within each V-J. Welch's t-statistics and random forest reduced fewer than 600 V-J features to fewer than 15, which were used in a naive Bayes classifier (R e1071). Sample size was not statistically predetermined, and investigators were not blinded to group allocation. The paper describes TCR Vbeta CDR3 sequencing of more than 120 peripheral blood samples, made up of fewer than 50 ophthalmopathy patients, more than 70 hyperthyroidism patients and approximately 17 progressor patients.

Sequenced material: peripheral blood mononuclear cells (PBMCs), taken at new diagnosis, from a patient treated with antithyroid drugs. Recombination joined TRBV14 with TRBJ2-3; the central 8 bases match TRBD2. This receptor was identified in a woman aged 25 to 45 with Graves disease. Donor details come from another sample of the same person, matched by shared clones. The nucleotides read TGTGCCAGCAGCGAGCCGGGACTAGGGAATACGCAGTATTTT. Translated, it gives CASSEPGLGNTQYF.